One and the same sample provided the 20 T cell receptor beta chains below, sequenced in a study of T cells in Graves' hyperthyroidism and ophthalmopathy. What was amplified from RNA transcripts were TCR beta CDR3 regions. The HTBI primer set served for first-round RT-PCR of the TCR CDR3. TCRdb passed the multiplex PCR reads through MiXCR, listing each CDR3 protein once. The sample lists hundreds of thousands of distinct CDR3 sequences, 20% seen once, with more than 30% in the top ten. Input material: blood. Receptors were obtained from a man aged 30 to 39 with Graves' ophthalmopathy.

This clonotype was counted a few times. The chain combines TRBV2 with TRBJ1-6; D is unresolved. CDR1 is SNHLY, CDR2 FYNNEI, per germline. The CDR3 has 14 residues. V shed 5 bases and J shed 7 bases, with 12 bases lying between them. Written as DNA, the CDR3 is TGTGCCAGCAGTCTACCGGGAGAGAATTCACCCCTCCACTTT. Protein sequence: CASSLPGENSPLHF.

The V and J genes are TRBV7-8 and TRBJ2-7, with TRBD1 as a possible D gene (6 bases). Trimming removed 5 bases from V and 7 bases from J, with 15 bases in between. The CDR3 loop spans 13 amino acids. Looked up from germline, CDR1 is SGHVS and CDR2 is FQNEAQ. DNA for the CDR3: TGTGCCAGCAGCCCAACCCGGACAGAAGAGCAGTACTTC. This encodes CASSPTRTEEQYF.

This chain links TRBV29-1 with TRBJ2-5, with TRBD1 matching 8 bases. CDR1 is SQVTM, CDR2 ANQGSEA, per germline. Germline trimming cut 7 bases from V and 7 bases from J; bases unmatched to any gene: 5. This CDR3 contains 11 residues. The DNA of the CDR3 is TGCAGCGCAGGGGGCGCGGTGACCCAGTACTTC. Translation: CSAGGAVTQYF.

This chain joins TRBV6-1 and TRBJ1-5; D is undetermined. Trimming took 5 bases from V and 2 from J, leaving 13 bases between them. This CDR3 spans 15 amino acids. Germline V gene data show CDR1 as MNHNS and CDR2 as SASEGT. The CDR3 reads CASSNNSGRNQPQHF. The CDR3 bases are TGTGCCAGCAGTAACAACAGCGGTCGCAATCAGCCCCAGCATTTT.

This clonotype appeared a few times. CDR3 residues: CSFLQGAGYNEQFF. CDR3 coding DNA: TGCAGTTTTTTACAGGGGGCGGGCTACAATGAGCAGTTCTTC. The chain has TRBV20-1 and TRBJ2-1, with 9 bases identical to TRBD1. Per germline, CDR1 DFQATT and CDR2 SNEGSKA (reference sequence). The CDR3 covers 14 residues. Trimming removed 8 bases from V and 3 bases from J; junction bases left unmatched: 8.

This clonotype showed up just a few times. The chain uses TRBV19 and TRBJ2-7, with TRBD2 matching 8 bases. V trimming: 3 bases; J trimming: 3 bases; junction bases outside the gene matches: 10. From germline, CDR1 is LNHDA and CDR2 SQIVND (reference sequence). The CDR3 has 16 residues. The CDR3 DNA sequence: TGTGCCAGTAGTATCGACGTCGGGAGGGCCATCTACGAGCAGTACTTC. Encoded protein: CASSIDVGRAIYEQYF.

This clonotype occurred a few times. The rearrangement joins TRBV7-9 to TRBJ1-6; a weak D match, TRBD1 (5 bases). CDR1 and CDR2 (germline): SEHNR, FQNEAQ (reference sequence). The CDR3 is made up of 16 amino acids. The V end lost 5 bases, the J end lost 3 bases, and 14 bases lay between the germline ends. As DNA, the CDR3 is TGTGCCAGCAGCCCCGGGGGAAGCCGCTATAATTCACCCCTCCACTTT. Translation: CASSPGGSRYNSPLHF.

This clonotype was seen many times. The V call is TRBV5-1, the J call TRBJ2-3, with 13 bases matching TRBD2. CDR3 size: 17 residues. Germline loops: CDR1 SGHRS, CDR2 YFSETQ. V trimming: 0 bases; J trimming: 0 bases; junction bases outside the gene matches: 1. DNA of the CDR3: TGCGCCAGCAGCTTGGGGACTAGCGGGAGTAGCACAGATACGCAGTATTTT. Its protein is CASSLGTSGSSTDTQYF.

This sequence joins TRBV7-3 and TRBJ2-7; 9 bases are a match to TRBD2. The V gene end was trimmed by 8 bases and the J gene end by 6 bases; junction bases not matched to a gene: 14. Germline V gene sequence: CDR1 SGHTA, CDR2 FQGTGA. CDR3 length: 15 residues. The CDR3, as DNA: TGTGCCAGCGGCGAGGGACTAGCTCCCTTTGGCGAGCAGTACTTC. This sequence encodes CASGEGLAPFGEQYF.

The sample holds a few counts of this clonotype. V usage is TRBV4-1 and J usage is TRBJ1-2; TRBD1 aligns across 9 bases. Trimming at V came to 3 bases and at J to 8 bases, leaving 10 bases not matched to a gene. The CDR3 has 15 amino acids. CDR1 MGHRA and CDR2 YSYEKL come from the germline V gene. The CDR3 is CASSQFTGGSSGYTF. The CDR3 DNA is TGCGCCAGCAGCCAGTTTACAGGGGGCTCCTCCGGCTACACCTTC.

The J gene is TRBJ1-1, the V gene TRBV19, with TRBD1 identical over 7 bases. Germline CDR1 and CDR2: LNHDA and SQIVND (reference sequence). The CDR3 sequence is 14 residues long. V lost 6 bases to trimming and J lost 3 bases; unmatched junction nucleotides: 7. The CDR3 coding sequence is TGTGCCAGTAGGATAACAGGGGTCGACACTGAAGCTTTCTTT. It translates to CASRITGVDTEAFF.

The sample holds many counts of this clonotype. The chain links TRBV11-2 to TRBJ1-3; D unclear. The CDR3 spans 15 residues. Trimming removed 5 bases from V and 3 bases from J, with 14 bases in between. In germline, CDR1 is SGHAT, CDR2 FQNNGV. This CDR3 reads CASSGDPYVGNTIYF. The CDR3 nucleotides are TGTGCCAGCAGCGGGGATCCCTACGTTGGAAACACCATATATTTT.

This clonotype was observed at least ten times. V usage is TRBV5-1 and J usage is TRBJ2-7; D gene unclear. Germline CDR1 reads SGHRS; CDR2 reads YFSETQ. The CDR3 runs to 13 residues. V lost 4 bases, J lost 4 bases, and 12 bases lay in between. The CDR3 nucleotides are TGCGCCAGCAGCCCTTACGGAACATACGAGCAGTACTTC. This translates into CASSPYGTYEQYF.

This clonotype has a count of ten or more. V is TRBV2 and J is TRBJ2-1; weak D call: TRBD1 (5 bases). Trimming left V 5 bases short and J 0 bases short, with 8 bases between. The CDR3 sequence is 14 residues long. From germline, CDR1 is SNHLY and CDR2 FYNNEI. CDR3 residues: CASSRQRSYNEQFF. CDR3 coding DNA: TGTGCCAGCAGTCGACAGCGCTCCTACAATGAGCAGTTCTTC.

The V and J genes are TRBV30 and TRBJ2-3; D is perhaps TRBD2 (5 bases). This CDR3 has 16 amino acids. The V end lost 1 base, the J end lost 5 bases, and 19 bases lay between the germline ends. Looked up from germline, CDR1 is GTSNPN and CDR2 is SVGIG (reference sequence). CDR3: CAWSDRAARRGDTQYF. The CDR3 nucleotides are TGTGCCTGGAGTGACCGGGCAGCTCGCCGGGGAGATACGCAGTATTTT.

This clonotype was counted at least ten times. This CDR3 is CASTPDSYEQYF. As DNA, the CDR3 is TGTGCCAGCACCCCCGATTCCTACGAGCAGTACTTC. The chain couples TRBV2 to TRBJ2-7; D unclear. This CDR3 is 12 amino acids long. Trimming removed 7 bases at V and 1 base at J, with 8 bases between. The germline V gene has CDR1 SNHLY and CDR2 FYNNEI.

This clonotype has ten or more counts. The CDR3, as DNA: TGTGCCAGCAGTTTGTCGACAGGGATAACAGATACGCAGTATTTT. Encoded protein: CASSLSTGITDTQYF. V is TRBV28 and J is TRBJ2-3; 7 nucleotides line up with TRBD1. The V segment lost 3 bases and the J segment 3 bases; nucleotides outside the gene matches: 6. From germline, CDR1 is MDHEN and CDR2 SYDVKM. CDR3 length: 15 amino acids.

In this sample, this clonotype turned up a few times. V is TRBV6-2 or TRBV6-3 and J is TRBJ1-5; possible D gene TRBD1, 5 bases. Trimming took off 11 bases at V and 1 base at J, with 9 bases between the two ends. The germline gives CDR1 MNHEY, CDR2 SVGEGT. The CDR3 consists of 12 residues. This chain's CDR3 is CACRDSNQPQHF. Written as DNA, the CDR3 is TGTGCCTGCCGGGACAGCAATCAGCCCCAGCATTTT.

This clonotype appeared a few times. The chain uses TRBV11-2 and TRBJ2-4, with a weak D call TRBD1 (5 bases). The V and J ends lost 2 bases and 0 bases respectively, with 17 bases between them. CDR1 and CDR2 from the germline V gene are SGHAT and FQNNGV. The CDR3 length is 18 residues. CDR3 protein: CASSLLGGHLLAKNIQYF. The CDR3 nucleotides read TGTGCCAGCAGCTTATTAGGTGGACACCTCTTAGCCAAAAACATTCAGTACTTC.

There are a few counts of this clonotype. The rearrangement uses TRBV12-3 or TRBV12-4 and TRBJ2-5; tentatively, D is TRBD2 (6 bases). The CDR3 spans 16 residues. Trimming removed 3 bases from V and 1 base from J, with 15 bases in between. CDR3 protein: CASSLGGVAAQETQYF. The CDR3 DNA sequence: TGTGCCAGCAGTTTGGGGGGAGTAGCGGCCCAAGAGACCCAGTACTTC.